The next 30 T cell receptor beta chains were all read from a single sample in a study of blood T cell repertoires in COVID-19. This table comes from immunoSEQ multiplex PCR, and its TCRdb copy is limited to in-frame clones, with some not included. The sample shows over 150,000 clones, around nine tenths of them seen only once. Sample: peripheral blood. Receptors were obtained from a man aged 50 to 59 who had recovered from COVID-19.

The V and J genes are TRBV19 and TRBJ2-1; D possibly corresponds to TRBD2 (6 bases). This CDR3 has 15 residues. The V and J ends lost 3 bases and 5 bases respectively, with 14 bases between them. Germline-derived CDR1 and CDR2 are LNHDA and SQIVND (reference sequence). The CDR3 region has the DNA TGTGCCAGTAGTATCACGCGCGGCGGGGACAATGAGCAGTTCTTC. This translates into CASSITRGGDNEQFF.

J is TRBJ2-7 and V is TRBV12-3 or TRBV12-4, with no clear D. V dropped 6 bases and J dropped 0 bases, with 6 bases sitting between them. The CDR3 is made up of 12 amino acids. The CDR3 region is CASSRNSYEQYF. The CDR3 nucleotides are TGTGCCAGCAGCAGGAACTCCTACGAGCAGTACTTC.

CDR3 amino acids: CASSLRTSNEQFF. CDR3 nucleotide sequence: TGTGCCAGCAGCCTGCGGACTAGCAATGAGCAGTTCTTC. The chain employs TRBV7-3 and TRBJ2-1, with TRBD2 identical over 7 bases. CDR3 length: 13 residues. V dropped 5 bases and J dropped 6; count of bases not matched to a gene: 4. The germline V gene has CDR1 SGHTA and CDR2 FQGTGA.

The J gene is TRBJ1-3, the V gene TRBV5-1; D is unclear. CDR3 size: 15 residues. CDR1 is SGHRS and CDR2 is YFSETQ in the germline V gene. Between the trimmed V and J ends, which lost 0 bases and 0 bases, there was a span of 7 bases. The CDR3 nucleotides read TGCGCCAGCAGCTTGGCGGGGAGCTCTGGAAACACCATATATTTT. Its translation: CASSLAGSSGNTIYF.

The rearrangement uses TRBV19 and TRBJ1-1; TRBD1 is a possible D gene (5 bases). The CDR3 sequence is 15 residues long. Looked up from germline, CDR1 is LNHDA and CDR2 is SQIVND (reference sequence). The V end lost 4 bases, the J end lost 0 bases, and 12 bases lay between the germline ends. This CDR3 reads CASSTDGDLNTEAFF. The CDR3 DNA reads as TGTGCCAGTAGTACGGACGGGGACTTGAACACTGAAGCTTTCTTT.

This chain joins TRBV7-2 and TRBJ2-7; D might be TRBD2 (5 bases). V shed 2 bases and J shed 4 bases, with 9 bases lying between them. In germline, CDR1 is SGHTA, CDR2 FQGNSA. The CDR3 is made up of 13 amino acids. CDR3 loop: CASSLFGEYEQYF. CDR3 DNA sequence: TGTGCCAGCAGCTTATTTGGGGAGTACGAGCAGTACTTC.

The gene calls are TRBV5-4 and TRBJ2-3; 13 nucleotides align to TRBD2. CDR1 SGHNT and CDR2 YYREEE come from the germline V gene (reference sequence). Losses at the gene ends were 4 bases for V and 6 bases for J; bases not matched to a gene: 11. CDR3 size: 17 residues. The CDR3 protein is CASSTSGRGGPGDTQYF. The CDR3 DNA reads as TGTGCCAGCAGCACTAGCGGGAGGGGGGGACCCGGGGATACGCAGTATTTT. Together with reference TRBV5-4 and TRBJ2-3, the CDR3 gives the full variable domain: ETGVTQSPTHLIKTRGQQVTLRCSSQSGHNTVSWYQQALGQGPQFIFQYYREEENGRGNFPPRFSGLQFPNYSSELNVNALELDDSALYLCASSTSGRGGPGDTQYFGPGTRLTVL.

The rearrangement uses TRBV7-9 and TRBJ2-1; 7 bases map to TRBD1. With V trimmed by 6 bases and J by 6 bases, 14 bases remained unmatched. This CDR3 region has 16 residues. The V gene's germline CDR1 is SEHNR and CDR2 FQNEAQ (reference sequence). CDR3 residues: CASSYLGARDSNEQFF. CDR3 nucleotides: TGTGCCAGCAGTTACCTCGGGGCCCGGGACAGCAATGAGCAGTTCTTC.

The CDR3 DNA reads as TGCGCCAGCAGCTTGGATACAGGGAACCCCTACGAGCAGTACTTC. Amino acid sequence: CASSLDTGNPYEQYF. V gene TRBV5-1 combines with J gene TRBJ2-7; D may be TRBD1 (6 bases). The CDR3 runs 15 residues. CDR1 SGHRS and CDR2 YFSETQ come from the germline V gene. V gave up 0 bases and J gave up 2 bases, with 12 bases separating them.

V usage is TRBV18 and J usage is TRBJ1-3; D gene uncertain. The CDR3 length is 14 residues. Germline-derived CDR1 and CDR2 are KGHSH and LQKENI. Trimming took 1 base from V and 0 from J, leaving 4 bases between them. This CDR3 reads CASSPQSSGNTIYF. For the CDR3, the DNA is TGTGCCAGCTCACCACAGAGCTCTGGAAACACCATATATTTT.

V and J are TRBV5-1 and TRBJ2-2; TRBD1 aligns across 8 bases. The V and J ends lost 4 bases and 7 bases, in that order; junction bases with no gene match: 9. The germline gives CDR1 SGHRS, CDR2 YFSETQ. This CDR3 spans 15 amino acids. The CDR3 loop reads CASSAGTGIGGELFF. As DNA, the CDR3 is TGCGCCAGCAGCGCCGGGACAGGAATTGGCGGGGAGCTGTTTTTT.

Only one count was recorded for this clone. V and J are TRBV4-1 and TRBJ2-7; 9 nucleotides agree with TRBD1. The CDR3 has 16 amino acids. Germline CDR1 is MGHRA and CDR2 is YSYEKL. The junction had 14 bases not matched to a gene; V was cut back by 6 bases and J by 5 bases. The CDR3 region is CASSPRLTGGGDEQYF. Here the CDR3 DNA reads TGCGCCAGCAGTCCGAGACTCACAGGGGGCGGCGACGAGCAGTACTTC.

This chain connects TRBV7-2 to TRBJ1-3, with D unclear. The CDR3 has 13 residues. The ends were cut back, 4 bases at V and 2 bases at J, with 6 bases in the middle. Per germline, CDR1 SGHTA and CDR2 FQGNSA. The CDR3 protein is CASSSSPGNTIYF. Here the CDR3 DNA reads TGTGCCAGCAGCTCCTCCCCTGGAAACACCATATATTTT.

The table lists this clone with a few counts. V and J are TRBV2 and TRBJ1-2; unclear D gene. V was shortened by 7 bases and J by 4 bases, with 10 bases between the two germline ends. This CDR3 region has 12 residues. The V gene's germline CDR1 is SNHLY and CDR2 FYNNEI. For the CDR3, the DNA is TGTGCCAGCATGGAGGGATCCTATGGCTACACCTTC. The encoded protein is CASMEGSYGYTF.

The CDR3 nucleotides read TGTGCCATCATGGACAACTACAATGAGCAGTTCTTC. The encoded protein is CAIMDNYNEQFF. V and J are TRBV10-3 and TRBJ2-1; possibly TRBD1 for D (5 bases). CDR3 length: 12 residues. CDR1 is ENHRY and CDR2 is SYGVKD in the germline V gene. V gave up 7 bases and J gave up 3 bases, with 7 bases separating them.

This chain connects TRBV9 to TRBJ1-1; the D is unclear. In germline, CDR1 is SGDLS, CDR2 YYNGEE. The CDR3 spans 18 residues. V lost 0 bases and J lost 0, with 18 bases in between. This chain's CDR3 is CASSVEGSDFRMNTEAFF. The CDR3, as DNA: TGTGCCAGCAGCGTAGAAGGGAGCGACTTTAGAATGAACACTGAAGCTTTCTTT.

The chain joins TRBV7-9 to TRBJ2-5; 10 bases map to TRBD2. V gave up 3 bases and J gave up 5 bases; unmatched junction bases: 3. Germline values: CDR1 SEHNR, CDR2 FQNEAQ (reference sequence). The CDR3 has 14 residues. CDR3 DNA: TGTGCCAGCAGCTTTAGCGGGGGGTCGGAGACCCAGTACTTC. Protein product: CASSFSGGSETQYF.

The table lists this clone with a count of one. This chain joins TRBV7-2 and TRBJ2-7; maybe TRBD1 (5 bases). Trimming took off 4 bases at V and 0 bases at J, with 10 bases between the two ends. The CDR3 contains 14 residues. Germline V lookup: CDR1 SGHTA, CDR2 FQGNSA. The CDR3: CASSSDSSSYEQYF. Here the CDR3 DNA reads TGTGCCAGCAGCTCCGACAGTAGCTCCTACGAGCAGTACTTC.

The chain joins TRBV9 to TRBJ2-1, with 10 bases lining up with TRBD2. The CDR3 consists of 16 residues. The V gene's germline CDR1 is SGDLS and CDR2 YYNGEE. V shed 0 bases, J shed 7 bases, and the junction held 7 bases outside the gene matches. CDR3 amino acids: CASSVAASGRYNEQFF. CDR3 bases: TGTGCCAGCAGCGTAGCCGCTAGCGGGAGATATAATGAGCAGTTCTTC.

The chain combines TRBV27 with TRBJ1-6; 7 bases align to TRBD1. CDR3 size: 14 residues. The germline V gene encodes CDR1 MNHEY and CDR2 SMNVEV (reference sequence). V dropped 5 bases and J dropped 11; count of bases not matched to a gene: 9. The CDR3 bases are TGTGCCAGCAGTCCCAGGGGGTTGGAAACACCCCTCCACTTT. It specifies CASSPRGLETPLHF.

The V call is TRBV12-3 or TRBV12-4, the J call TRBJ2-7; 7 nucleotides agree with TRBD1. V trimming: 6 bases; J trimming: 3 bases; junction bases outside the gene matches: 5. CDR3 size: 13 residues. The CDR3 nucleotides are TGTGCCAGCAGCTGGGCAGGGGGCTACGAGCAGTACTTC. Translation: CASSWAGGYEQYF.

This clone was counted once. The CDR3 coding sequence is TGTGCCAGCAGTTACACACAGGGGGACGAGCAGTACTTC. Its translation is CASSYTQGDEQYF. The chain recombines TRBV6-6 with TRBJ2-7, with 8 bases fitting TRBD1. The CDR3 sequence is 13 residues long. The V gene end was trimmed by 2 bases and the J gene end by 5 bases; junction bases not matched to a gene: 2. Germline V gene data show CDR1 as MNHNY and CDR2 as SVGAGI (reference sequence).

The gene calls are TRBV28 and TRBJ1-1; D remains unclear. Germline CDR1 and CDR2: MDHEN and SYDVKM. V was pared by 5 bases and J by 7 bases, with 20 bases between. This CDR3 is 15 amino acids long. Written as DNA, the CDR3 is TGTGCCAGCAGTAGGAATGAGGGCCGGCGGGGTGAAGCTTTCTTT. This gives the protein CASSRNEGRRGEAFF.

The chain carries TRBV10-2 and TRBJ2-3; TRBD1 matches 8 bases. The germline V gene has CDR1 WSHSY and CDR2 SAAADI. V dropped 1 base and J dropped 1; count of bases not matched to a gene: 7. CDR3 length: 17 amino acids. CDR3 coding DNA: TGCGCCAGCAGTGAGTGGGGACAGGTCGGCCGCACAGATACGCAGTATTTT. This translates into CASSEWGQVGRTDTQYF.

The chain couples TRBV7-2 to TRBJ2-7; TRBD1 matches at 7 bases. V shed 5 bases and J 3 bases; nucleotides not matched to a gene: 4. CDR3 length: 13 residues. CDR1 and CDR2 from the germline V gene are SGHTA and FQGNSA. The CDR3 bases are TGTGCCAGCAGCCCCGGACAGGACTACGAGCAGTACTTC. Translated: CASSPGQDYEQYF. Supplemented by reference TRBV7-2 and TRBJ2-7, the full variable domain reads GAGVSQSPSNKVTEKGKDVELRCDPISGHTALYWYRQSLGQGLEFLIYFQGNSAPDKSGLPSDRFSAERTGGSVSTLTIQRTQQEDSAVYLCASSPGQDYEQYFGPGTRLTVT.

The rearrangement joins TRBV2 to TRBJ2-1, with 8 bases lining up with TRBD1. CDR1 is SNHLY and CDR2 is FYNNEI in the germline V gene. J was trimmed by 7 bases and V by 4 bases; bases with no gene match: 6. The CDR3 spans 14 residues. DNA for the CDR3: TGTGCCAGCAGTGGCAGGGGGCTTAAGAATGAGCAGTTCTTC. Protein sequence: CASSGRGLKNEQFF.

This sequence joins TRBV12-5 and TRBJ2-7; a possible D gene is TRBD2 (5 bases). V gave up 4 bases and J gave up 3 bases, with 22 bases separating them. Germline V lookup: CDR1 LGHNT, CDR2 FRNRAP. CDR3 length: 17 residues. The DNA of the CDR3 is TGTGCTAGTGGTTCGATAATTACGGGTGGCGGGCGCTACGAGCAGTACTTC. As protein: CASGSIITGGGRYEQYF.

DNA of the CDR3: TGTGCCAGCAGTTACTCGAACTTTCGTAACACTGAAGCTTTCTTT. It codes for CASSYSNFRNTEAFF. This chain uses TRBV6-5 with TRBJ1-1; D is undetermined. Between the trimmed V and J ends, which lost 0 bases and 2 bases, there was a span of 10 bases. Germline CDR1 and CDR2: MNHEY and SVGAGI. The CDR3 extends over 15 amino acids.

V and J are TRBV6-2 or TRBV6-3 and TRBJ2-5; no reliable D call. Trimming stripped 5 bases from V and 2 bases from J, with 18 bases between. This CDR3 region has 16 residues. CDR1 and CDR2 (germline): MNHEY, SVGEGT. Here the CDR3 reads CASSPVPRITQETQYF. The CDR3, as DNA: TGTGCCAGCAGTCCGGTTCCCAGGATAACTCAAGAGACCCAGTACTTC.

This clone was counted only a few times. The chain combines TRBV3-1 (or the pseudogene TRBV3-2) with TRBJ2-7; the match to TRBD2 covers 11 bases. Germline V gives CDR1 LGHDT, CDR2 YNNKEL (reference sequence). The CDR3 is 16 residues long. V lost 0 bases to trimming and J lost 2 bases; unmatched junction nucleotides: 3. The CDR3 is CASSQDPLAGAYEQYF. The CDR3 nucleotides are TGTGCCAGCAGCCAAGATCCACTAGCGGGAGCCTACGAGCAGTACTTC.